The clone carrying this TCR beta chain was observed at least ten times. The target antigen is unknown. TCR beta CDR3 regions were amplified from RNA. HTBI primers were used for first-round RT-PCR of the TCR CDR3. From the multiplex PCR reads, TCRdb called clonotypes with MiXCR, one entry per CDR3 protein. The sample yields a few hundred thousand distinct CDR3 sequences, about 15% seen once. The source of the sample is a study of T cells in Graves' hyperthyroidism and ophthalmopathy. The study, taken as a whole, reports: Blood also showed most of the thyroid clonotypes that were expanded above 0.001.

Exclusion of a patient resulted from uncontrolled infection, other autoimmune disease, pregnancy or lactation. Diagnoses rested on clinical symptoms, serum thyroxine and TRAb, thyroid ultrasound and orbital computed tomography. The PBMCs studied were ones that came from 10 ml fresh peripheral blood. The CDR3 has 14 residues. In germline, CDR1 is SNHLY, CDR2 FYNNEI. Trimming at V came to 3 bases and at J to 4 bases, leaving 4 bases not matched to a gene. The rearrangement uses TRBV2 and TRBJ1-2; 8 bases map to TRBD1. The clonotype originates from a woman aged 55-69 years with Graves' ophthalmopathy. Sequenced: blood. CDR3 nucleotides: TGTGCCAGCAGTGAGGAAGACAGGGGCTATGGCTACACCTTC. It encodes CASSEEDRGYGYTF. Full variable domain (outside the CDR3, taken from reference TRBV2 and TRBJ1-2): EPEVTQTPSHQVTQMGQEVILRCVPISNHLYFYWYRQILGQKVEFLVSFYNNEISEKSEIFDDQFSVERPDGSNFTLKIRSTKLEDSAMYFCASSEEDRGYGYTFGSGTRLTVV.